This T cell receptor beta chain was sequenced in a study of beta chain features in type 1 diabetes (dated by TCRdb to the late 2010s). Broadly, across the study: Mean age, gender distribution, total cell number and subset yield were not different between patients and healthy donors. A total of around 110,000,000 sorted cells were examined across all samples, and RNA yield correlated strongly with the number of cells per subset. The study compared TCRB repertoires of sorted circulating CD4+ T cell subsets between recently diagnosed type 1 diabetes patients and matched healthy donors. Naive and central memory subsets were obtained from all 30 or so donors, but regulatory and stem cell-like memory subsets were isolated from only 8 patients and roughly 8 healthy donors.

General conclusions and limits of the study: Naive, central memory and regulatory TCRB repertoires appeared to be more similar among patients than among healthy donors. A moderate but significant shortening of TCRB CDR3 length was observed in type 1 diabetes patients in all four CD4+ subsets. Because cDNA was sequenced instead of genomic DNA, activated cells with high expression could be over-represented, although the groups did not differ in activation or CD3 levels. At VDJ recombination sites, type 1 diabetes patients had fewer insertions and more deleted nucleotides, which implies abnormalities in thymic rearrangement. PCR may preferentially amplify shorter templates, but because patient and control samples were amplified and corrected together, any resulting skew would affect both groups equally. Because the HLA sub-analyses included only small numbers of individuals, any influence of HLA type on TCRB rearrangement was left unresolved.

Remarks on this clone: The antigen this receptor binds is unknown. The input lacks base qualities; no much larger clone sits a single base away.

All of the isolated RNA was reverse transcribed with the High Capacity cDNA Reverse Transcription Kit, so expressed TCRB transcripts were sequenced. Deep immunoSEQ sequencing was applied to naive, central memory and regulatory T cell samples, giving an average of around 3.4 million total reads per sample. After sorted cells were lysed in RLT buffer, RNA was extracted with DNase-treated RNeasy Micro or Mini kits, with the choice depending on cell number. To prevent cross-contamination, every cell subset was processed on its own, while patient and healthy donor samples were processed together. The immunoSEQ multiplex PCR was used to amplify TCRB sequences from cDNA, yielding 87-bp fragments that span the CDR3 region. The amplicons were sequenced using the Illumina HiSeq platform. The study's processing was this. Synthetic template baselines were used to correct PCR bias computationally, reads within Hamming distance 2 were collapsed, and singletons that could not be merged were discarded. Reads were aligned against IMGT so that V, D and J genes, CDR3 length and insertions or deletions at six rearrangement sites could be assigned. Within each subset, clonotype counts were normalized to sorted cell number, after which true diversity and Gini coefficients were computed with the tcR R package. Repertoire sharing was quantified using the overlap coefficient calculated on TCRB nucleotide sequences. Out-of-frame TCRB sequences from naive cells were analyzed as a proxy for the pre-selection repertoire. TCRdb carries this immuneACCESS record with in-frame sequences only. Its versions omit some clonotypes, under half of them owing to an unresolved V gene in the studies checked, with the rest unexplained. V, J and clone size derive from that table, while D and trimming were established from the DNA sequence. This sample gives 400,000 to 450,000 clones in total; roughly 14% of them show up just once. The ten biggest clones cover 0.035% to 0.045% of the sample.

From the cysteine up to the phenylalanine, the CDR3 has a length of 15 residues. Here the CDR3 DNA is all that survives: 45 bases in frame from base 1. The germline V gene gives CDR1 as SGHRS and CDR2 as YFSETQ. Between the V and J ends, shortened by 6 bases and 5 bases respectively, the junction contains 18 bases. Each donor gave one peripheral blood draw, averaging approximately 110 mL, which was collected into heparinised tubes. A BD FACSAria II and a panel including CD45RO, CCR7, CD25, CD127, CD95 and CD27 were used to sort naive, central memory, regulatory and stem cell-like memory CD4+ T cells. Purity was above 98% for every sorted population. PBMCs were isolated immediately by Lymphoprep density gradient centrifugation and stained directly without culture. So that batch effects would be minimized, each experiment stained and sorted samples in pairs, pairing one healthy donor with one patient.

This sequence was found in a man between 25 and 39 years old in good health. Sequenced: naive CD4+ T cells from blood. Interpreted using the paper, the cell subset or site label stands for: true naive CD4+ T cells. The V gene is TRBV5-1 and the J gene is TRBJ2-1, with the D gene tentatively TRBD1 or TRBD2, based on 5 matching bases in each. The nucleotides are TGCGCCAGCAAGGGGTTAGCCGGGGTCAACAATGAGCAGTTCTTC. Translation gives CASKGLAGVNNEQFF.